This T cell receptor (beta chain) was observed in a study of graft-versus-host responses after intestinal transplantation. This CDR3 is built from 14 residues. CDR1 and CDR2 from the germline V gene are WSHSY and SAAADI. Trimming cost V 4 bases and J 9 bases, with 13 bases left between them. Sequencing used immunoSEQ multiplex PCR; TCRdb keeps in-frame clones, though not all of them. The sample includes about 78,000 clones, about 90% of them seen just once. In regard to this clone: Its specificity is unknown.

The starting material was unstimulated CD8+ T cells sorted from spleen or lymph node cells, obtained before transplant. This receptor was obtained from a human donor who was the organ donor for an intestinal transplant. V and J are TRBV10-2 and TRBJ1-6, with no clear D. CDR3 DNA sequence: TGCGCCAGCAGTGCCGGGCCAGCGGGTTCACCCCTCCACTTT. Encoded protein: CASSAGPAGSPLHF.